This TCR beta chain is from a study of cytomegalovirus exposure and HLA in healthy donors. In the study overall: Earlier work reported some 110 million unique TCR beta sequences from about 200 million T cells. For the approximately 400 genotyped donors, more than 65% fell within the Caucasian-associated ancestry cluster. Findings and caveats of the study: The authors enumerated 164 TCR beta chains as linked to cytomegalovirus.

The CDR3 has 16 amino acids. J gave up 8 bases and V 3 bases, and 12 bases lay outside the gene matches. In germline, CDR1 is SGHTA, CDR2 FQGTGA. The sample holds one count of this clone. Its antigen is not known. This CDR3 is also generated by other DNA sequences in the sample. The PCR had 60 Vbeta and 13 Jbeta primers. Sequencing used immunoSEQ multiplex PCR; TCRdb keeps in-frame clones, though not all of them. The table includes under 200,000 clones, roughly four fifths detected once. The TCR comes from a female donor in good health and CMV-seronegative. Sequencing was performed on PBMCs. The chain links TRBV7-3 to TRBJ2-3, with TRBD1 matching 9 bases. The CDR3 sequence: CASSLTGGALRATQYF. Written as DNA, the CDR3 is TGTGCCAGCAGCTTGACAGGGGGTGCGCTCCGAGCTACGCAGTATTTT.